The entry that follows covers one T cell receptor beta chain sequence. What it recognizes is unknown. This specimen comes from a study of memory CD4+ T cells and cytomegalovirus serostatus. Method: immunoSEQ multiplex PCR; TCRdb's copy keeps in-frame clones and lacks some. The sample carries about 52,000 clones, about four fifths recorded once. General observations from the study: The CMV-associated TCR signature appears largely within the CD4+ memory repertoire. Each of fewer than 80 CMV-associated TCRbeta sequences occurred in one to five individuals.

The CDR3 runs 17 residues. The V segment lost 3 bases and the J segment 0 bases; nucleotides outside the gene matches: 8. Germline CDR1 reads SGHRS; CDR2 reads YFSETQ. Single viable CD3+CD4+CD8-CD45RO+ cells were sorted as the memory CD4+ T cells. The source is an adult in good health and CMV-seropositive. The specimen was memory CD4+ T cells from blood. The chain employs TRBV5-1 and TRBJ2-2; 7 nucleotides align to TRBD1. As DNA, the CDR3 is TGCGCCAGCAGCTCCATATCGACAGGGCCGAACACCGGGGAGCTGTTTTTT. This encodes CASSSISTGPNTGELFF.